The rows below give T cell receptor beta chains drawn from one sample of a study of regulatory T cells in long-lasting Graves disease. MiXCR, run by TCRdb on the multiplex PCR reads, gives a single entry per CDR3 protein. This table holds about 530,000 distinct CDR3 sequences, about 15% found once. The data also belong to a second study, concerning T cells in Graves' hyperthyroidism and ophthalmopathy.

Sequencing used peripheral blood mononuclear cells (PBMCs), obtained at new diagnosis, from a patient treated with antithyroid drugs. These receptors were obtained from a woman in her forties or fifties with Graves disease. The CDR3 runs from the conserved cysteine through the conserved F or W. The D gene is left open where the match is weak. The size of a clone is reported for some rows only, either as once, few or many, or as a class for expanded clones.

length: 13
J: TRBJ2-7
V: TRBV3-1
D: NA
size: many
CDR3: CASSPEQGYEQYF
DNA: TGTGCCAGCAGCCCCGAACAGGGCTACGAGCAGTACTTC

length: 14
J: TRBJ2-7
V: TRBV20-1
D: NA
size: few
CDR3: CSVRFRDHSYEQYF
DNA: TGCAGTGTAAGATTCAGGGATCACTCCTACGAGCAGTACTTC

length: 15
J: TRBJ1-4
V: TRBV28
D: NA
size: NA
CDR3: CASSPSGPTNEELFF
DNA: TGTGCCAGCAGCCCCTCTGGGCCAACTAATGAAGAACTGTTTTTT

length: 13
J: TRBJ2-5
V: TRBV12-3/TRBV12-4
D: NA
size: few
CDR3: CASTTGAQETQYF
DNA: TGTGCCAGCACTACCGGGGCTCAAGAGACCCAGTACTTC

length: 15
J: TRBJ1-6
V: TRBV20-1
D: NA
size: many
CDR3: CSASITGQIDSPLHF
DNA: TGCAGTGCTAGTATCACTGGACAGATCGATTCACCCCTCCACTTT

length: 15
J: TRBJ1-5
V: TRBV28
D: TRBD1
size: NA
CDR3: CASSTGQGGAQPQHF
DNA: TGTGCCAGCAGTACGGGACAGGGAGGTGCTCAGCCCCAGCATTTT

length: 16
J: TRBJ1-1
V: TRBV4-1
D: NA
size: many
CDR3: CASSRGETQMNTEAFF
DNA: TGCGCCAGCAGCCGTGGAGAAACCCAGATGAACACTGAAGCTTTCTTT

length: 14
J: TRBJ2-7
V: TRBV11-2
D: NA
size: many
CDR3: CASSSRTRTYEQYF
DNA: TGTGCCAGCAGCTCCCGCACGCGGACCTACGAGCAGTACTTC

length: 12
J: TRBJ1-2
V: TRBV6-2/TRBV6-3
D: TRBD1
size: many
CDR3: CASTRQGGGYTF
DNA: TGTGCCAGCACCCGACAGGGCGGTGGCTACACCTTC

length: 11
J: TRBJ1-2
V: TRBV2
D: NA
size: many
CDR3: CASSTGHGYTF
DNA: TGTGCCAGCAGTACAGGGCACGGCTACACCTTC

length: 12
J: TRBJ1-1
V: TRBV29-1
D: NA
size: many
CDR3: CSVLQGNTEAFF
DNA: TGCAGCGTCCTACAGGGAAACACTGAAGCTTTCTTT

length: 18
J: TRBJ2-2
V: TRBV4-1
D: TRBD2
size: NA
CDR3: CASSQGDLTSGYAGELFF
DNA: TGCGCCAGCAGCCAAGGGGACCTTACTAGCGGCTATGCCGGGGAGCTGTTTTTT

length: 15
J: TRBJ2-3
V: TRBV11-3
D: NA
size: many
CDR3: CASSFGTPSTDTQYF
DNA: TGTGCCAGCAGCTTTGGGACCCCTAGCACAGATACGCAGTATTTT

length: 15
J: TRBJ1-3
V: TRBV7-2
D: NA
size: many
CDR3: CASSLGGLAGNTIYF
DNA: TGTGCCAGCAGCTTAGGGGGGCTGGCTGGAAACACCATATATTTT

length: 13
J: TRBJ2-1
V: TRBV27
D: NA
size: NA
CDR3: CASSLGLTNEQFF
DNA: TGTGCCAGCAGTTTGGGACTGACTAATGAGCAGTTCTTC

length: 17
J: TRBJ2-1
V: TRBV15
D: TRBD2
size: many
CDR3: CATSRDLGSGGAGEQFF
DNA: TGTGCCACCAGCAGAGATCTGGGTAGCGGGGGGGCCGGCGAGCAGTTCTTC

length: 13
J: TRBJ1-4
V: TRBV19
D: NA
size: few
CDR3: CASRSQGGEKLFF
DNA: TGTGCCAGTAGGTCGCAGGGCGGGGAAAAACTGTTTTTT

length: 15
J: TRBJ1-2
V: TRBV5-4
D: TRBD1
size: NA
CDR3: CASSFRTGWEYGYTF
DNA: TGTGCCAGCAGCTTCCGGACAGGGTGGGAATATGGCTACACCTTC

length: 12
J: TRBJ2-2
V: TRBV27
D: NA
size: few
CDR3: CASSRLAGELFF
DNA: TGTGCCAGCTCCCGTTTAGCCGGGGAGCTGTTTTTT

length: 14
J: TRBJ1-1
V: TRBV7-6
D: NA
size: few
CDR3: CASGGGGGDTEAFF
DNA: TGTGCCAGCGGGGGGGGAGGGGGAGACACTGAAGCTTTCTTT

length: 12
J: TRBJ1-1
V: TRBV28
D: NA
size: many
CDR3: CAMQGTNTEAFF
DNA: TGTGCAATGCAGGGGACGAACACTGAAGCTTTCTTT

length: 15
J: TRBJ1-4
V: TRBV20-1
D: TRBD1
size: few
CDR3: CSARPTTGSLGKLFF
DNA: TGCAGTGCTAGACCCACGACAGGGTCTTTGGGTAAACTGTTTTTT

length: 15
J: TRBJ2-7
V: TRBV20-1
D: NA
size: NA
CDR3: CSASNPAGTSYEQYF
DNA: TGCAGTGCTAGTAATCCCGCCGGCACCTCCTACGAGCAGTACTTC

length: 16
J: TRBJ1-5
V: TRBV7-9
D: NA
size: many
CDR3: CASSLWTPRDNQPQHF
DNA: TGTGCCAGCAGCTTATGGACGCCCAGGGACAATCAGCCCCAGCATTTT

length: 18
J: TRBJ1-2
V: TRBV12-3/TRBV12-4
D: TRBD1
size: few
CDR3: CASSFASGQGAIGYGYTF
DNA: TGTGCCAGCAGTTTTGCTTCGGGACAGGGGGCGATAGGCTATGGCTACACCTTC

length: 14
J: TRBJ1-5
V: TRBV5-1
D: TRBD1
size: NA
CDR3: CASSHTGVNQPQHF
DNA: TGCGCCAGCAGCCATACAGGGGTTAATCAGCCCCAGCATTTT

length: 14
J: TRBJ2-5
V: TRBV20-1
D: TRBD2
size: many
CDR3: CSARDWGGRETQYF
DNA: TGCAGTGCTAGAGATTGGGGAGGGCGCGAGACCCAGTACTTC

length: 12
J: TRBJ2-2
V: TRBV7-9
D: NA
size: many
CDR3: CASSLKVGELFF
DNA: TGTGCCAGCAGCCTTAAGGTCGGGGAGCTGTTTTTT

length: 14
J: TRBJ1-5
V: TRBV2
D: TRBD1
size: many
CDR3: CASTGQGVNQPQHF
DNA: TGTGCCAGCACGGGACAGGGCGTCAATCAGCCCCAGCATTTT

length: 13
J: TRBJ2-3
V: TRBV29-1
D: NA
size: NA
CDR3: CSVQQTPTDTQYF
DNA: TGCAGCGTTCAACAGACTCCCACAGATACGCAGTATTTT

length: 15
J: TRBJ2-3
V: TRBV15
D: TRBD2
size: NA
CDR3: CATSRERGGQDTQYF
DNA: TGTGCCACCAGCAGAGAGCGGGGGGGCCAGGATACGCAGTATTTT

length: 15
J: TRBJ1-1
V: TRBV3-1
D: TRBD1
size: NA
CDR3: CASSQVDRGARKAFF
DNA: TGTGCCAGCAGCCAAGTGGACAGGGGGGCCCGAAAAGCTTTCTTT

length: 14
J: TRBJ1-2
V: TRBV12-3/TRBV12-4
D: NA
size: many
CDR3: CASSVGAGVNGYTF
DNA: TGCGCCAGCAGTGTAGGGGCAGGGGTGAATGGCTACACCTTC

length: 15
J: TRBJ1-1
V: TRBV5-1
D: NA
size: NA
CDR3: CASRNRYNENTEAFF
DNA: TGCGCCAGCAGGAATCGGTATAACGAGAACACTGAAGCTTTCTTT

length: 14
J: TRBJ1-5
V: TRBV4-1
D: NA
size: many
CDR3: CASSHGRDSQPQHF
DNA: TGCGCCAGCAGCCACGGGAGGGATAGTCAGCCCCAGCATTTT

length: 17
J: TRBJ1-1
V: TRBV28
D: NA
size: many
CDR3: CASSLLRRGREYTEAFF
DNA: TGTGCCAGCAGTTTATTGCGCCGGGGTCGAGAGTACACTGAAGCTTTCTTT

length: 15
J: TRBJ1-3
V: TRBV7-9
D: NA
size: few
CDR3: CASSYEGLSGNTIYF
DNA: TGTGCCAGCAGCTATGAAGGACTCTCTGGAAACACCATATATTTT